The 14 T cell receptor beta chains below all came from one sample that was sequenced in a study of long-term antiretroviral therapy in people with HIV. Survey level was the resolution at which the v3.0 immunoSEQ assay ran. Assay used: immunoSEQ multiplex PCR; TCRdb lists only in-frame clones, some missing. The data contain some 40,000 clones, around 85% of them singletons. The specimen comprised unsorted PBMCs, sampled 1.5 years after starting antiretroviral therapy. These receptors were taken from a man between 18 and 29 years old with HIV.

The chain has TRBV5-1 and TRBJ1-2; 9 nucleotides line up with TRBD1. The V and J ends lost 0 bases and 8 bases, in that order; junction bases with no gene match: 5. This CDR3 is built from 14 residues. CDR1 and CDR2 from the germline V gene are SGHRS and YFSETQ. The CDR3 nucleotides are TGCGCCAGCAGCTTGGTAGCGGGACAGGGAGGCTACACCTTC. Its protein is CASSLVAGQGGYTF.

CDR3 nucleotide sequence: TGTGCCTGGGGCTCCGGACAGGGTGGTTCCTACGAGCAGTACTTC. This gives the protein CAWGSGQGGSYEQYF. The genes are TRBV30 and TRBJ2-7; 8 positions agree with TRBD1. The CDR3 sequence is 15 residues long. The junction had 10 bases not matched to a gene; V was cut back by 5 bases and J by 1 base. Per the germline V gene, CDR1 is GTSNPN and CDR2 is SVGIG (reference sequence).

This rearrangement joins TRBV6-5 to TRBJ2-2; D might be TRBD1 (5 bases). Germline CDR1 reads MNHEY; CDR2 reads SVGAGI. Trimming removed 7 bases at V and 7 bases at J, with 16 bases between. The CDR3 is 14 amino acids. CDR3 protein: CASTWGRESGELFF. CDR3 nucleotide sequence: TGTGCCAGCACCTGGGGCAGGGAAAGCGGGGAGCTGTTTTTT.

The chain has TRBV28 and TRBJ2-4; possible D gene TRBD1, 5 bases. Germline V gene lookup returns CDR1 MDHEN and CDR2 SYDVKM. Trimming took off 6 bases at V and 3 bases at J, with 12 bases between the two ends. The CDR3 loop spans 14 amino acids. The CDR3 DNA follows: TGTGCCAGCAGCGCTCAGGGATTCAAAAACATTCAGTACTTC. Amino acids: CASSAQGFKNIQYF.

This clone was observed a few times. This chain links TRBV7-6 with TRBJ2-2; 9 nucleotides agree with TRBD2. The CDR3 has 16 residues. Germline V gives CDR1 SGHVS, CDR2 FNYEAQ. The V and J ends lost 3 bases and 3 bases, in that order; junction bases with no gene match: 5. The CDR3 loop is CASSFLAGVDTGELFF. CDR3 DNA sequence: TGTGCCAGCAGCTTTTTAGCGGGAGTGGACACCGGGGAGCTGTTTTTT.

The table lists this clone with a count of one. The chain has TRBV6-5 and TRBJ2-7; 11 bases map to TRBD2. This CDR3 region has 15 residues. Germline loops: CDR1 MNHEY, CDR2 SVGAGI. Trimming cost V 0 bases and J 4 bases; bases outside gene matches: 2. CDR3 DNA: TGTGCCAGCAGTTACTCACTAGCGGGGGATTACGAGCAGTACTTC. It specifies CASSYSLAGDYEQYF.

V gene TRBV18 combines with J gene TRBJ1-1; D is ambiguous. The CDR3 is 13 residues long. The germline CDR1 and CDR2 sequences are KGHSH and LQKENI. Trimming removed 3 bases at V and 4 bases at J, with 9 bases between. CDR3 in amino acids: CASSPTLATEAFF. CDR3 DNA: TGTGCCAGCTCACCGACATTGGCCACTGAAGCTTTCTTT.

This clone has a handful of counts. This chain links TRBV29-1 with TRBJ2-1; D call uncertain. Germline V lookup: CDR1 SQVTM, CDR2 ANQGSEA. The ends were cut back, 7 bases at V and 2 bases at J, with 21 bases in the middle. The CDR3 totals 16 residues. CDR3 DNA: TGCAGCGCGAGAACCGGCGGAGCTGGCCCCTACAATGAGCAGTTCTTC. Protein sequence: CSARTGGAGPYNEQFF.

This clone appeared once. The chain has TRBV6-1 and TRBJ1-3; TRBD1 might be the D (5 bases). Germline lookup yields CDR1 MNHNS and CDR2 SASEGT. The CDR3 runs 16 residues. V was shortened by 0 bases and J by 0 bases, with 9 bases between the two germline ends. The CDR3 DNA reads TGTGCCAGCAGTGAAGCGGGGCCGTCCTCTGGAAACACCATATATTTT. Amino acids: CASSEAGPSSGNTIYF.

The rearrangement uses TRBV7-9 and TRBJ1-5, with D possibly matching TRBD1 (6 bases). V shed 5 bases and J shed 7 bases, with 15 bases lying between them. Germline V gene data show CDR1 as SEHNR and CDR2 as FQNEAQ (reference sequence). The CDR3 is 14 residues long. This chain's CDR3 is CASSPDSLGQPQHF. CDR3 in DNA: TGTGCCAGCAGCCCGGACAGCCTAGGGCAGCCCCAGCATTTT.

This clone has more than one count but fewer than ten. The rearrangement uses TRBV18 and TRBJ1-4; D is ambiguous. CDR3 length: 13 residues. Germline CDR1 KGHSH, CDR2 LQKENI. Trimming took 11 bases from V and 0 from J, leaving 10 bases between them. The CDR3 here is CACGRTTNEKLFF. CDR3 nucleotides: TGTGCCTGTGGGAGAACAACTAATGAAAAACTGTTTTTT.

The chain links TRBV13 to TRBJ2-1; D gene uncertain. V lost 3 bases, J lost 7 bases, and 10 bases lay in between. The CDR3 is 13 residues long. Germline CDR1 and CDR2: PRHDT and FYEKMQ (reference sequence). CDR3 region: CASSFPGQNEQFF. The CDR3 region has the DNA TGTGCCAGCAGCTTCCCGGGCCAAAATGAGCAGTTCTTC. The full variable domain, its missing parts supplied by reference TRBV13 and TRBJ2-1, is AAGVIQSPRHLIKEKRETATLKCYPIPRHDTVYWYQQGPGQDPQFLISFYEKMQSDKGSIPDRFSAQQFSDYHSELNMSSLELGDSALYFCASSFPGQNEQFFGPGTRLTVL.

The chain combines TRBV2 with TRBJ1-2, with D uncertain. The CDR3 spans 15 residues. V was cut by 4 bases and J by 4 bases, with 16 bases left in between. The V gene's germline CDR1 is SNHLY and CDR2 FYNNEI. CDR3 region: CASSGREQGPYGYTF. In nucleotides, the CDR3 is TGTGCCAGCAGTGGCCGGGAACAAGGGCCCTATGGCTACACCTTC.

J is TRBJ2-7 and V is TRBV7-9, with D hard to call. The germline gives CDR1 SEHNR, CDR2 FQNEAQ (reference sequence). Trimming shortened V by 5 bases and J by 3 bases, and 8 bases separated the two germline ends. The CDR3 runs 12 residues. The chain's CDR3 is CASSLSSYEQYF. CDR3 DNA sequence: TGTGCCAGCAGCCTCAGTAGCTACGAGCAGTACTTC. The variable domain in full, with the rest retrieved from reference TRBV7-9 and TRBJ2-7, is DTGVSQNPRHKITKRGQNVTFRCDPISEHNRLYWYRQTLGQGPEFLTYFQNEAQLEKSRLLSDRFSAERPKGSFSTLEIQRTEQGDSAMYLCASSLSSYEQYFGPGTRLTVT.